Below are 18 T cell receptor beta chains sequenced from a single sample in a study of type 1 regulatory T cells. TCRdb fed the reads into MiXCR, producing one record per CDR3 protein. The sample holds approximately 90,000 distinct CDR3 sequences, roughly 28% seen once. Sequencing was done on a sample of CD4+ T cells, either the whole sample or a sorted fraction (not recorded which). These receptors all stem from a human donor in good health.

This clonotype occurred a few times. The J gene is TRBJ2-2, the V gene TRBV20-1, with 11 bases fitting TRBD2. CDR3 length equals 18 residues. With V trimmed by 3 bases and J by 4 bases, 13 bases remained unmatched. Germline CDR1 DFQATT, CDR2 SNEGSKA (reference sequence). CDR3 region: CSASGRSSGRASTGELFF. CDR3 DNA: TGCAGTGCTAGTGGAAGGAGTAGCGGGAGGGCTAGCACCGGGGAGCTGTTTTTT.

V usage is TRBV2 and J usage is TRBJ2-2, with a possible D match to TRBD2 (5 bases). Trimming left V 7 bases short and J 1 base short, with 7 bases between. CDR3 length: 13 residues. Germline CDR1 SNHLY, CDR2 FYNNEI. CDR3 region: CASTGLNTGELFF. CDR3 in DNA: TGTGCCAGCACAGGACTGAACACCGGGGAGCTGTTTTTT.

There are a few counts of this clonotype. The J gene is TRBJ2-2, the V gene TRBV24-1, with D possibly being TRBD1 or TRBD2 (5 bases each). This CDR3 has 16 residues. From germline, CDR1 is KGHDR and CDR2 SFDVKD. Trimming left V 3 bases short and J 2 bases short, with 12 bases between. The DNA of the CDR3 is TGTGCCACCAGTGATACGGGACCCAGAAACACCGGGGAGCTGTTTTTT. Its protein is CATSDTGPRNTGELFF.

In DNA, the CDR3 is TGCGCCAGCAGCCAAGAATGGCGGGGGAACACCGGGGAGCTGTTTTTT. It translates to CASSQEWRGNTGELFF. This rearrangement joins TRBV4-3 to TRBJ2-2; TRBD2 might be the D (6 bases). The ends were cut back, 0 bases at V and 1 base at J, with 9 bases in the middle. Per the germline V gene, CDR1 is LGHNA and CDR2 is YSLEER. This CDR3 has 16 residues.

V usage is TRBV6-5 and J usage is TRBJ2-3, with 8 bases identical to TRBD2. Germline V gene data show CDR1 as MNHEY and CDR2 as SVGAGI. V gave up 6 bases and J gave up 0 bases; unmatched junction bases: 5. The CDR3 extends over 15 amino acids. CDR3 loop: CASRPGRASTDTQYF. In nucleotides, the CDR3 is TGTGCCAGCAGGCCCGGGAGGGCGAGCACAGATACGCAGTATTTT.

Worth noting for this clonotype: The junction departs from the called germline gene at one end, perhaps through a read error. The chain has TRBV29-1 and TRBJ1-1; 12 nucleotides line up with TRBD1. Germline-derived CDR1 and CDR2 are SQVTM and ANQGSEA. This CDR3 is 15 amino acids long. The CDR3 loop is CSIDPGTGGSTEAFF. The DNA of the CDR3 is TGCAGCATTGACCCCGGGACAGGGGGCTCAACTGAAGCTTTCTTT.

This clonotype was detected only once. The chain links TRBV7-7 to TRBJ2-1, with a possible D match to TRBD2 (5 bases). From germline, CDR1 is SSHAT and CDR2 FNYEAQ (reference sequence). V shed 7 bases and J shed 6 bases, with 13 bases lying between them. This CDR3 has 13 residues. The CDR3 reads CASIPGGPNEQFF. As DNA, the CDR3 is TGTGCCAGCATCCCCGGCGGGCCCAATGAGCAGTTCTTC. Supplemented by reference TRBV7-7 and TRBJ2-1, the full variable domain reads GAGVSQSPRYKVTKRGQDVTLRCDPISSHATLYWYQQALGQGPEFLTYFNYEAQPDKSGLPSDRFSAERPEGSISTLTIQRTEQRDSAMYRCASIPGGPNEQFFGPGTRLTVL.

Worth noting for this clonotype: Being one base from a much bigger clone, this may be a read error. The chain joins TRBV7-2 to TRBJ1-6; D remains ambiguous. Germline assignment: CDR1 SGHTA and CDR2 FQGNSA. V was pared by 2 bases and J by 5 bases, with 7 bases between. The CDR3 is 14 amino acids. Written as DNA, the CDR3 is TGTGCCAGCAGCTTAAGACACCATAATTCACCCCTCCACTTT. This codes for CASSLRHHNSPLHF. Drawing the rest from reference TRBV7-2 and TRBJ1-6, the complete variable domain is GAGVSQSPSNKVTEKGKDVELRCDPISGHTALYWYRQSLGQGLEFLIYFQGNSAPDKSGLPSDRFSAERTGGSVSTLTIQRTQQEDSAVYLCASSLRHHNSPLHFGNGTRLTVT.

This sequence joins TRBV7-8 and TRBJ1-2; no clear D. Trimming removed 1 base from V and 3 bases from J, with 6 bases in between. Germline CDR1 and CDR2: SGHVS and FQNEAQ. The CDR3 length is 13 residues. The CDR3, as DNA: TGTGCCAGCAGCTTAGAGCGAGACTATGGCTACACCTTC. As protein: CASSLERDYGYTF.

The chain couples TRBV2 to TRBJ2-1, with 8 bases that match TRBD2. Germline CDR1 reads SNHLY; CDR2 reads FYNNEI. CDR3 size: 13 residues. Unmatched junction bases numbered 10, after V lost 7 bases and J lost 11 bases. The CDR3 protein is CASTLLSSGKQFF. Written as DNA, the CDR3 is TGTGCCAGCACCCTCCTTAGTAGCGGGAAGCAGTTCTTC.

The gene calls are TRBV11-2 and TRBJ1-2, with TRBD1 matching over 8 bases. Unmatched junction bases numbered 11, after V lost 5 bases and J lost 6 bases. This CDR3 spans 15 amino acids. Germline CDR1 is SGHAT and CDR2 is FQNNGV. CDR3 DNA: TGTGCCAGCAGCCCTCTTCAGGGGGCGCGTGATGGCTACACCTTC. Amino acid sequence: CASSPLQGARDGYTF.

The chain has TRBV20-1 and TRBJ1-5; TRBD1 might be the D (6 bases). CDR3 length equals 15 residues. Trimming pared 5 bases from V and 0 bases from J, leaving 14 bases between. Germline CDR1 is DFQATT and CDR2 is SNEGSKA (reference sequence). CDR3 bases: TGCAGTGCTGGAACAGGGTCTTATAGCAATCAGCCCCAGCATTTT. Translating it yields CSAGTGSYSNQPQHF.

The chain couples TRBV19 to TRBJ2-3; possibly TRBD1 or TRBD2 for D (5 bases each). The CDR3 consists of 14 residues. V was clipped by 2 bases and J by 6 bases, with 12 bases between them. Germline V lookup: CDR1 LNHDA, CDR2 SQIVND (reference sequence). The CDR3 is CASSISGNRDTQYF. The CDR3 nucleotides are TGTGCCAGTAGTATATCCGGGAACAGGGATACGCAGTATTTT.

The rearrangement links TRBV20-1 to TRBJ2-1, with D perhaps matching TRBD2 (6 bases). Trimming removed 3 bases from V and 4 bases from J, with 19 bases in between. CDR3 length: 16 residues. Germline V gene sequence: CDR1 DFQATT, CDR2 SNEGSKA (reference sequence). This CDR3 reads CSASPGLSGRYNEQFF. The CDR3 coding sequence is TGCAGTGCTAGCCCTGGTCTTAGCGGTAGATACAATGAGCAGTTCTTC.

The rearrangement joins TRBV7-2 to TRBJ2-5; D is tentatively TRBD1 or TRBD2 (5 bases each). Looked up from germline, CDR1 is SGHTA and CDR2 is FQGNSA. V lost 7 bases, J lost 0 bases, and 12 bases lay in between. The CDR3 length is 14 residues. The CDR3 region is CASTSGAYQETQYF. The CDR3 DNA reads TGTGCCAGCACCTCCGGGGCGTACCAAGAGACCCAGTACTTC.

The chain recombines TRBV19 with TRBJ1-1; TRBD1 aligns across 7 bases. The germline V gene encodes CDR1 LNHDA and CDR2 SQIVND (reference sequence). V shed 4 bases, J shed 4 bases, and the junction held 6 bases outside the gene matches. The CDR3 is made up of 14 amino acids. DNA for the CDR3: TGTGCCAGTAGTACTCGAACAGGGGCCACTGAAGCTTTCTTT. Its translation is CASSTRTGATEAFF.

The chain couples TRBV5-1 to TRBJ1-1; the D is unclear. The CDR3 is 19 amino acids. V lost 1 base, J lost 0 bases, and 22 bases lay in between. Germline loops: CDR1 SGHRS, CDR2 YFSETQ. The chain's CDR3 is CASSLSDESGYPMNTEAFF. The CDR3 nucleotides are TGCGCCAGCAGCTTGTCAGACGAATCCGGATACCCCATGAACACTGAAGCTTTCTTT.

On this clonotype itself: Germline is not matched at one junction end, which may reflect a read error. V is TRBV11-2 and J is TRBJ2-7; D tentatively reads TRBD1 or TRBD2 (5 bases each). The germline V gene has CDR1 SGHAT and CDR2 FQNNGV. The CDR3 is 12 amino acids. In nucleotides, the CDR3 is TGTGCCAGCAGCAAAGAGGGGTTGGGTGGGGGATTC. As protein: CASSKEGLGGGF. Combining the CDR3 with reference TRBV11-2 and TRBJ2-7 gives the whole variable domain EAGVAQSPRYKIIEKRQSVAFWCNPISGHATLYWYQQILGQGPKLLIQFQNNGVVDDSQLPKDRFSAERLKGVDSTLKIQPAKLEDSAVYLCASSKEGLGGGFGPGTRLTVT.